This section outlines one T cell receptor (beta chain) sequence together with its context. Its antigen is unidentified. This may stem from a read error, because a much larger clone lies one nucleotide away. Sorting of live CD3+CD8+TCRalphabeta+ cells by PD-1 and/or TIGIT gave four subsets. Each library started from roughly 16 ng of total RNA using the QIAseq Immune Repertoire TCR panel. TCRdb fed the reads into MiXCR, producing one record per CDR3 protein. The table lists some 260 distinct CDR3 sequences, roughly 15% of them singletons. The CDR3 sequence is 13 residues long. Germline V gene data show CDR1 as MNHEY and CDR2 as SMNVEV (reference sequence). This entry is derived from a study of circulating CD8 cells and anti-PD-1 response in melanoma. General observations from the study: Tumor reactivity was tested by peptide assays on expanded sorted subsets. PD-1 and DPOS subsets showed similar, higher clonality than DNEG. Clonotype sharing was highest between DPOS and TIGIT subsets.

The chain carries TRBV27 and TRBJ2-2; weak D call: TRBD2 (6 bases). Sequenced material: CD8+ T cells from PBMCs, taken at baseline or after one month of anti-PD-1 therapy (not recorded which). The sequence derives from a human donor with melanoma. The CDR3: CANSLGGPGELFF. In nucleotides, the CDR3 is TGTGCCAACAGTTTGGGGGGTCCCGGGGAGCTGTTTTTT.